This TCR beta chain originates from a study of cytomegalovirus exposure and HLA in healthy donors. A note on this clone: What it binds is not known.

Overall study results and limits: Among TCR beta chains, those listed as cytomegalovirus-associated numbered around 160.

Germline V gives CDR1 SGHRS, CDR2 YFSETQ. V gave up 4 bases and J gave up 4 bases, with 14 bases separating them. The CDR3 spans 14 residues. Here immunoSEQ multiplex PCR was the method, and the copy in TCRdb shows in-frame clones only, minus some. The table records 250,000 or so clones, 90% of them present only once. The clonotype was recovered from a woman aged 18-29 years in good health and CMV-seronegative. Source material: PBMCs. The V gene is TRBV5-1, the J gene TRBJ1-1, with TRBD1 as a possible D gene (5 bases). CDR3 nucleotides: TGCGCCAGCAGCCCTTTCCGGGGGGGCACTGAAGCTTTCTTT. This codes for CASSPFRGGTEAFF.